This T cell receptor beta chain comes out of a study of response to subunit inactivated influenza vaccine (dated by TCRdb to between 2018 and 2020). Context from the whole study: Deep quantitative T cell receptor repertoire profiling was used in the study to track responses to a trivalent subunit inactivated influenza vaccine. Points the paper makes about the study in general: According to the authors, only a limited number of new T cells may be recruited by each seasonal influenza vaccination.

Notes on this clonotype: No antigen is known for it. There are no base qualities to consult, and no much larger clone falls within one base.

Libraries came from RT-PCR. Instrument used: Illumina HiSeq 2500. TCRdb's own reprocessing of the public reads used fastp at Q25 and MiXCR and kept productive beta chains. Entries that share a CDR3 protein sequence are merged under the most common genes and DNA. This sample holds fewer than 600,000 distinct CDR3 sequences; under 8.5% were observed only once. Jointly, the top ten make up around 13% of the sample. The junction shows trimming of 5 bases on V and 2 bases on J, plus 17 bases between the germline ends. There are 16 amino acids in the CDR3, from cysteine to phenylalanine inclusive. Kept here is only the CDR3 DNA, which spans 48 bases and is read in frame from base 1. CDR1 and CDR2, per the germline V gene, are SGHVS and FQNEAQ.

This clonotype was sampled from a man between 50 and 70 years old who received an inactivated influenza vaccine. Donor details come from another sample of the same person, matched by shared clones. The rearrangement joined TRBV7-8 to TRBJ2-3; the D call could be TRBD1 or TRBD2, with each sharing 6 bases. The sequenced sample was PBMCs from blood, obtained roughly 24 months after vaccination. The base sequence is TGTGCCAGCAGCACTATGGGGGGCCGTAACACAGATACGCAGTATTTT. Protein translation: CASSTMGGRNTDTQYF.